Given below is one TCR beta chain in context. This sample was taken from a study of CD8+CD57+ T cells in acquired aplastic anemia. Trimming took off 5 bases at V and 0 bases at J, with 13 bases between the two ends. Per germline, CDR1 SQVTM and CDR2 ANQGSEA. CDR3 length: 14 residues. CDR3 and TCR beta VDJ profiling relied on a genomic DNA template. One entry per CDR3 protein, called by TCRdb with MiXCR from the reads. The profile covers under 200,000 distinct CDR3 sequences, with around half appearing a single time and under 3.5% taken by the ten largest. Whoever was chosen for sequencing had shown CD8+CD57+ cell expansion by flow cytometry.

The chain recombines TRBV29-1 with TRBJ1-1, with D uncertain. Sequenced input: sorted CD4+, CD8+, or CD8+CD57+ T cells (not recorded which) from PBMCs. This receptor was identified in a human donor with aplastic anemia. The CDR3 spells CSVKLGSLNTEAFF. Here the CDR3 DNA reads TGCAGCGTTAAGTTAGGTAGTTTGAACACTGAAGCTTTCTTT.